This T cell receptor beta chain was obtained from a study of cytomegalovirus exposure and HLA in healthy donors. General study points: Rarity marked most TCR sequences, yet some public TCRs occurred in many donors. Association of some 18,000 TCR beta sequences with HLA alleles was found at 0.05 false discovery rate in a later analysis. Listed as cytomegalovirus-associated were 150 to 200 TCR beta chains. TCR beta V segments were, for the most part, productive about 87% or about 30% of the time in an earlier analysis.

CDR3 length equals 16 residues. CDR1 and CDR2 from the germline V gene are LNHNV and YYDKDF (reference sequence). J was trimmed by 5 bases and V by 3 bases; bases with no gene match: 9. Of note for this clone: As yet, its antigen is unknown.

Use of 60 Vbeta and 13 Jbeta primers characterized the PCR. Clones were read by immunoSEQ multiplex PCR, and TCRdb kept only the in-frame ones, dropping some. The data contain 95,000 to 100,000 clones, approximately 85% of them seen just once; the ten biggest clones take up around 3.6%. The sequence derives from a man aged 25-45 years in good health and CMV-seronegative. Material: PBMCs. V and J are TRBV15 and TRBJ2-1; 8 bases are a match to TRBD2. The CDR3 coding sequence is TGTGCCACCAGCAGCCAGCTAGCGGGTCGGAACAATGAGCAGTTCTTC. Its protein product is CATSSQLAGRNNEQFF. The entire variable domain, with the rest obtained from reference TRBV15 and TRBJ2-1, is as follows: DAMVIQNPRYQVTQFGKPVTLSCSQTLNHNVMYWYQQKSSQAPKLLFHYYDKDFNNEADTPDNFQSRRPNTSFCFLDIRSPGLGDTAMYLCATSSQLAGRNNEQFFGPGTRLTVL.